A single sample gave rise to the 21 T cell receptor beta chains below, sequenced in a study of blood T cell repertoires in COVID-19. Only in-frame clones appear in the TCRdb table, and some are missing; sequencing was by immunoSEQ multiplex PCR. This sample has 150,000 or so clones, with just over 90% found just once. The sample consisted of peripheral blood. The receptors derive from a woman in her sixties with COVID-19, enrolled during active disease.

The gene calls are TRBV9 and TRBJ2-5; perhaps TRBD1 as D (6 bases). This CDR3 is built from 14 residues. V was cut by 3 bases and J by 7 bases, with 16 bases left in between. CDR1 is SGDLS, CDR2 YYNGEE, per germline. The CDR3 sequence: CASSGGRLGGTQYF. The CDR3 nucleotides are TGTGCCAGCAGCGGAGGTCGGTTAGGGGGGACCCAGTACTTC.

J is TRBJ2-7 and V is TRBV19, with 8 nucleotides matching TRBD1. CDR1 LNHDA and CDR2 SQIVND come from the germline V gene (reference sequence). The CDR3 length is 14 residues. V gave up 8 bases and J gave up 2 bases; unmatched junction bases: 8. DNA for the CDR3: TGTGCCAGTGGACCTTCGACAGGGGCCTACGAGCAGTACTTC. Translation: CASGPSTGAYEQYF. Full variable domain (rest looked up from reference TRBV19 and TRBJ2-7): DGGITQSPKYLFRKEGQNVTLSCEQNLNHDAMYWYRQDPGQGLRLIYYSQIVNDFQKGDIAEGYSVSREKKESFPLTVTSAQKNPTAFYLCASGPSTGAYEQYFGPGTRLTVT.

CDR3 in amino acids: CASFGLNRGAFF. The CDR3 DNA reads as TGTGCCAGCTTTGGACTAAACCGTGGGGCTTTCTTT. J is TRBJ1-1 and V is TRBV6-5; unclear D gene. There are 12 residues in the CDR3. V was pared by 8 bases and J by 11 bases, with 18 bases between. Looked up from germline, CDR1 is MNHEY and CDR2 is SVGAGI.

The V gene is TRBV7-2, the J gene TRBJ2-4; TRBD1 matches at 7 bases. CDR1 is SGHTA and CDR2 is FQGNSA in the germline V gene. The V gene end was trimmed by 5 bases and the J gene end by 2 bases; junction bases not matched to a gene: 6. The CDR3 contains 15 residues. CDR3 loop: CASSPDRATKNIQYF. As DNA, the CDR3 is TGTGCCAGCAGCCCCGACAGGGCAACCAAAAACATTCAGTACTTC.

V is TRBV29-1 and J is TRBJ1-1; D possibly corresponds to TRBD1 (5 bases). Germline CDR1 is SQVTM and CDR2 is ANQGSEA. The CDR3 is 14 amino acids. Trimming shortened V by 5 bases and J by 5 bases, and 18 bases separated the two germline ends. CDR3 DNA: TGCAGCGTTCTAACGACAGCGCTGGGGACTGAAGCTTTCTTT. Translation gives CSVLTTALGTEAFF.

The chain employs TRBV6-6 and TRBJ1-4; D is unresolved. CDR1 is MNHNY, CDR2 SVGAGI, per germline (reference sequence). The CDR3 runs to 15 residues. With 7 bases removed from V and 0 bases from J, the gap between germline ends came to 12 bases. The CDR3 DNA is TGTGCCAGCACCGTGGAGCCAACAACTAATGAAAAACTGTTTTTT. Its translation is CASTVEPTTNEKLFF.

The chain uses TRBV27 and TRBJ2-7; D may be TRBD1 (6 bases). This CDR3 has 14 residues. CDR1 MNHEY and CDR2 SMNVEV come from the germline V gene (reference sequence). The V and J ends lost 3 bases and 7 bases respectively, with 16 bases between them. CDR3 sequence reads: CASSLADSNREQYF. DNA of the CDR3: TGTGCCAGCAGTTTGGCGGACAGCAATCGGGAGCAGTACTTC.

This rearrangement joins TRBV4-2 to TRBJ2-3; TRBD2 is a possible D gene (7 bases). The CDR3 has 16 residues. The germline gives CDR1 LGHNA, CDR2 YNFKEQ. V was cut by 3 bases and J by 3 bases, with 16 bases left in between. The CDR3 reads CASSHERGGRTDTQYF. The CDR3, as DNA: TGTGCCAGCAGCCACGAGAGGGGGGGCCGGACAGATACGCAGTATTTT.

This clone came up once. The chain recombines TRBV6-5 with TRBJ2-3; D is perhaps TRBD1 (5 bases). V was trimmed by 4 bases and J by 4 bases, leaving 18 bases between them. The length of the CDR3 is 16 residues. Germline CDR1 MNHEY, CDR2 SVGAGI. The CDR3 nucleotides read TGTGCCAGCAGTTCCACTGGGGCAGGGCGGCCAGATACGCAGTATTTT. Translated, it gives CASSSTGAGRPDTQYF.

This chain links TRBV5-6 with TRBJ1-1; 8 nucleotides line up with TRBD1. The CDR3 loop spans 14 amino acids. Germline assignment: CDR1 SGHDT and CDR2 YYEEEE. J lost 7 bases, V lost 6 bases, and 11 bases had no gene match. CDR3 amino acids: CASITRGQDHEAFF. In DNA, the CDR3 is TGTGCCAGCATCACCAGGGGACAGGATCATGAAGCTTTCTTT.

The gene calls are TRBV25-1 and TRBJ1-2; possibly TRBD1 for D (5 bases). V gave up 3 bases and J gave up 6 bases, with 26 bases separating them. CDR1 and CDR2 (germline): MGHDK, SYGVNS. There are 18 residues in the CDR3. CDR3 residues: CASSDYRRGVRGGDGYTF. CDR3 coding DNA: TGTGCCAGCAGTGATTACCGGCGGGGAGTGAGGGGTGGAGATGGCTACACCTTC.

This chain connects TRBV4-2 to TRBJ2-3; 12 bases align to TRBD1. Unmatched junction bases numbered 5, after V lost 0 bases and J lost 4 bases. CDR1 is LGHNA, CDR2 YNFKEQ, per germline. The length of the CDR3 is 17 residues. CDR3 region: CASSQEGTGGVADTQYF. The CDR3 DNA reads as TGTGCCAGCAGCCAAGAGGGGACAGGGGGCGTCGCAGATACGCAGTATTTT.

J is TRBJ2-5 and V is TRBV7-9; D call uncertain. Germline values: CDR1 SEHNR, CDR2 FQNEAQ (reference sequence). This CDR3 comprises 15 residues. The V and J ends lost 5 bases and 2 bases respectively, with 15 bases between them. CDR3 region: CASSHGLESQETQYF. The CDR3 DNA reads as TGTGCCAGCAGCCACGGTCTAGAAAGTCAAGAGACCCAGTACTTC.

The chain employs TRBV7-7 and TRBJ1-1; tentative D call: TRBD1 (5 bases). Trimming stripped 2 bases from V and 4 bases from J, with 8 bases between. CDR1 and CDR2 from the germline V gene are SSHAT and FNYEAQ (reference sequence). CDR3 length: 13 residues. The CDR3 nucleotides read TGTGCCAGCAGCTTACGGGGGGGCACTGAAGCTTTCTTT. Encoded protein: CASSLRGGTEAFF.

The chain links TRBV5-1 to TRBJ1-1; D gene uncertain. The CDR3 length is 15 residues. V was pared by 4 bases and J by 3 bases, with 16 bases between. CDR1 SGHRS and CDR2 YFSETQ come from the germline V gene. The CDR3 region has the DNA TGCGCCAGCAGCATCCCTCCCGGTGGGCACACTGAAGCTTTCTTT. Protein product: CASSIPPGGHTEAFF. Full variable domain (rest looked up from reference TRBV5-1 and TRBJ1-1): KAGVTQTPRYLIKTRGQQVTLSCSPISGHRSVSWYQQTPGQGLQFLFEYFSETQRNKGNFPGRFSGRQFSNSRSEMNVSTLELGDSALYLCASSIPPGGHTEAFFGQGTRLTVV.

This clone has only a few counts. This chain connects TRBV7-8 to TRBJ2-1; 8 bases line up with TRBD2. Germline V CDR1 and CDR2: SGHVS, FQNEAQ. After removal of 3 bases from V and 10 bases from J, the junction contained 11 bases not matched to a gene. This CDR3 is built from 15 residues. CDR3: CASSFERGPNGEQFF. Written as DNA, the CDR3 is TGTGCCAGCAGCTTTGAGCGGGGGCCCAACGGGGAGCAGTTCTTC. Combining the CDR3 with reference TRBV7-8 and TRBJ2-1 gives the whole variable domain GAGVSQSPRYKVAKRGQDVALRCDPISGHVSLFWYQQALGQGPEFLTYFQNEAQLDKSGLPSDRFFAERPEGSVSTLKIQRTQQEDSAVYLCASSFERGPNGEQFFGPGTRLTVL.

The chain links TRBV6-5 to TRBJ2-1; TRBD2 matches at 8 bases. The CDR3 spans 14 residues. V lost 3 bases and J lost 4; bases outside the gene matches: 2. CDR1 and CDR2 (germline): MNHEY, SVGAGI. For the CDR3, the DNA is TGTGCCAGCAGTTATTTAGCGGGGTACAATGAGCAGTTCTTC. This encodes CASSYLAGYNEQFF.

The rearrangement links TRBV2 to TRBJ2-2; D is possibly TRBD2 (6 bases). Trimming left V 6 bases short and J 6 bases short, with 11 bases between. Germline-derived CDR1 and CDR2 are SNHLY and FYNNEI. This CDR3 region has 13 residues. The CDR3 bases are TGTGCCAGCAGATCGGGGGTGGCCGGGGAGCTGTTTTTT. It translates to CASRSGVAGELFF.

A word on this clone: Other DNA variants within this sample encode the same CDR3. The rearrangement links TRBV9 to TRBJ1-2; 10 bases are a match to TRBD1. This CDR3 contains 14 residues. Germline V gene lookup returns CDR1 SGDLS and CDR2 YYNGEE. J gave up 5 bases and V 0 bases, and 1 base lay outside the gene matches. The CDR3 spells CASSVAGQGYGYTF. The CDR3, as DNA: TGTGCCAGCAGCGTAGCGGGACAGGGGTATGGCTACACCTTC.

The chain has TRBV7-8 and TRBJ1-4; D possibly corresponds to TRBD1 (6 bases). Germline V gene sequence: CDR1 SGHVS, CDR2 FQNEAQ. CDR3 size: 15 residues. V was trimmed by 5 bases and J by 8 bases, leaving 18 bases between them. The CDR3 DNA reads TGTGCCAGCAGCGTACAACAGGGCCAGCGGGAAAAACTGTTTTTT. This sequence encodes CASSVQQGQREKLFF.

This rearrangement joins TRBV9 to TRBJ2-1; TRBD2 aligns across 7 bases. The CDR3 covers 15 residues. The germline V gene encodes CDR1 SGDLS and CDR2 YYNGEE. The V gene end was trimmed by 6 bases and the J gene end by 4 bases; junction bases not matched to a gene: 10. DNA of the CDR3: TGTGCCAGCAACCTGGCGGGGGTGCTATACAATGAGCAGTTCTTC. This translates into CASNLAGVLYNEQFF.